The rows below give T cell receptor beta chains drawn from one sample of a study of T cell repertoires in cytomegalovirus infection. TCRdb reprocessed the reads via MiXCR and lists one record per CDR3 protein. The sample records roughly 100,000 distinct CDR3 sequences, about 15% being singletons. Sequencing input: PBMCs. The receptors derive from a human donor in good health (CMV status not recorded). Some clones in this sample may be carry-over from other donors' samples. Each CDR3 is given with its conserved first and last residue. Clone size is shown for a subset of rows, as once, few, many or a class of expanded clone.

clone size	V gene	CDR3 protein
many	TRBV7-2	CASSPTPNYGYTF
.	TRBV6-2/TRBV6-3	CASSGLPETNTGELFF
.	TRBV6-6	CASSSGQGNYNEQFF
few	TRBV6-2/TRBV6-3	CASSYVPGQGLRGNTEAFF
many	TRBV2	CASSDEGDPNQPQHF
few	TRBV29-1	CSVEVGTGIMGELFF
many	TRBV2	CASSVRGGLRNEQFF
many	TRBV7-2	CASSRSTGGYEAFF
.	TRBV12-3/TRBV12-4	CASIKWGSYEQYF
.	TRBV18	CASSLQRGDSNEQFF
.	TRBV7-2	CASSFLGLQYF
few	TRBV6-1	CASKPPGANVLTF
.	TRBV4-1	CASSPSGGNEQFF
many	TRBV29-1	CSVATELETQYF
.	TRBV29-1	CSAWGRETQYF
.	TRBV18	CASSPGLAGSTDTQYF
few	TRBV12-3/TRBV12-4	CASRIDLNTEAFF